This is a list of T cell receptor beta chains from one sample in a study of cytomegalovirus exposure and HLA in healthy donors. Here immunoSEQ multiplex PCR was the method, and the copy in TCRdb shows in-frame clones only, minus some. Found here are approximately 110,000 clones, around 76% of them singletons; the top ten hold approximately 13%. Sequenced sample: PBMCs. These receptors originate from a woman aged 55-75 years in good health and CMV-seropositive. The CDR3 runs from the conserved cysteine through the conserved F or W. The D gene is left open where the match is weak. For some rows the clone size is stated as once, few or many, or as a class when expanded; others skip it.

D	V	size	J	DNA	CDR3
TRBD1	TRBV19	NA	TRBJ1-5	TGTGCCAGTAGGGGACAGGGGGCGGGCAATCAGCCCCAGCATTTT	CASRGQGAGNQPQHF
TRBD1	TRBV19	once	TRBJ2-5	TGTGCCAGTAGTATTTGGGACAGCAACCAAGAGACCCAGTACTTC	CASSIWDSNQETQYF
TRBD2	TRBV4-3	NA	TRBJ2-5	TGCGCCAGCAGCCAAAGAGGACTAGCGGGAGGAGAGACCCAGTACTTC	CASSQRGLAGGETQYF
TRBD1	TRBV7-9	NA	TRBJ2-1	TGTGCCAGCAGCACGGACAGGCACAATGAGCAGTTCTTC	CASSTDRHNEQFF
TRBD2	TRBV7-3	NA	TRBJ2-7	TGTGCCAGCAGCTTAAGCGGGGGCTACGAGCAGTACTTC	CASSLSGGYEQYF
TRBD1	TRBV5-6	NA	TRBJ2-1	TGTGCCAGCCGGGACAGGGTCCCCTACAATGAGCAGTTCTTC	CASRDRVPYNEQFF
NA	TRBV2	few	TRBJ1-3	TGTGCCAGCAGCTTCGACAGGCGCTCTGGAAACACCATATATTTT	CASSFDRRSGNTIYF
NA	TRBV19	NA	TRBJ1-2	TGTGCCAGTAGTATCATCGCGGGGATTGGGCCTAACTATGGCTACACCTTC	CASSIIAGIGPNYGYTF
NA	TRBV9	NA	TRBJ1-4	TGTGCCAGCAGCGTAGGGGCAGGAGGCCCTAATGAAAAACTGTTTTTT	CASSVGAGGPNEKLFF
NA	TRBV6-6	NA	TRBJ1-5	TGTGCCAGCAATGAGGGAAATCAGCCCCAGCATTTT	CASNEGNQPQHF
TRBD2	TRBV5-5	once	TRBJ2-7	TGTGCCAGCAGCTCCGGGACTAGCGGGGGGGCTAACTCCTACGAGCAGTACTTC	CASSSGTSGGANSYEQYF
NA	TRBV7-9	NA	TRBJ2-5	TGTGCCAGCAGCTTTCGACCGGCGGTACAAGAGACCCAGTACTTC	CASSFRPAVQETQYF
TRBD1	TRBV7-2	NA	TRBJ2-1	TGTGCCAGCAGCGTGGACAGGGTGTTTAGGATTGATGAGCAGTTCTTC	CASSVDRVFRIDEQFF
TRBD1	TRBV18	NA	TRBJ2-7	TGTGCCAGCTCACCCGCGACAGGGTCAAACTACGAGCAGTACTTC	CASSPATGSNYEQYF
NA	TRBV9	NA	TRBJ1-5	TGTGCCAGCAGCGTAGGACCTGACTCCAATCAGCCCCAGCATTTT	CASSVGPDSNQPQHF
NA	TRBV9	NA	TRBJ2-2	TGTGCCAGCAGCGTAGATCGGAGGACCCCGGGACAACATCTCACCGGGGAGCTGTTTTTT	CASSVDRRTPGQHLTGELFF
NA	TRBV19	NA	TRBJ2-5	TGTGCCAGTAGTGCTAGCGTACTAGAGACCCAGTACTTC	CASSASVLETQYF
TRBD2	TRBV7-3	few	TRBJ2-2	TGTGCCAGCAGCGCCTCCGGGACTAGCGCCGGGGAGCTGTTTTTT	CASSASGTSAGELFF
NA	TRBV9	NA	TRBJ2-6	TGTGCCAGCAGCGGGAGACCCCGAGAGAACTCTGGGGCCAGCGTCCTGACTTTC	CASSGRPRENSGASVLTF
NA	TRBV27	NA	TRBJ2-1	TGTGCCAGCGCCTCTAGTTCCTACAATGAGCAGTTCTTC	CASASSSYNEQFF
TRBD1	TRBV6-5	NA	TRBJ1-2	TGTGCCAGCACGACGACAGGGGATGGCTACACCTTC	CASTTTGDGYTF
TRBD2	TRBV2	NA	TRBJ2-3	TGTGCCAGCAGGGGGGGGGACCTGCGGGCAGATACGCAGTATTTT	CASRGGDLRADTQYF
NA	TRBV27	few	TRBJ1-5	TGTGCCAGCAGACTGACAATGGATCAGCCCCAGCATTTT	CASRLTMDQPQHF
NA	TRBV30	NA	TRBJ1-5	TGTGCCTGGAGTCGGAGCAATCAGCCCCAGCATTTT	CAWSRSNQPQHF
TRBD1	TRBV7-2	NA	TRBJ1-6	TGTGCCAGCAGCTTAACGACAGGGATTCTCCACTTT	CASSLTTGILHF
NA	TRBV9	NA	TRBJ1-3	TGTGCCAGCAGCGTCACCGGAGGCTCTGGAAACACCATATATTTT	CASSVTGGSGNTIYF
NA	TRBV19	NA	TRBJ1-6	TGTGCCAGTAGTGGGGTCAGGGGTTGGAATTCACCCCTCCACTTT	CASSGVRGWNSPLHF
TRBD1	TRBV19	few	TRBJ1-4	TGTGCCAGTAGTCGGACAGGGAATCTTAATGAAAAACTGTTTTTT	CASSRTGNLNEKLFF
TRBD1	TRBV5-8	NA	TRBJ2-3	TGTGCCAGCAGCCAAACGACAGGGGCAGATACGCAGTATTTT	CASSQTTGADTQYF
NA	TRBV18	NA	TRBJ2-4	TGTGCCAGCTCACCATTAGCTGGGGCCCTAGCCAAAAACATTCAGTACTTC	CASSPLAGALAKNIQYF
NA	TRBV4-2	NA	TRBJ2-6	TGTGCCAGCAGCCAAGATCCCAGGGCTGGGGCCAACGTCCTGACTTTC	CASSQDPRAGANVLTF
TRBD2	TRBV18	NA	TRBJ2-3	TGTGCCAGCTCACGTGGCGGGGGGACCACAGATACGCAGTATTTT	CASSRGGGTTDTQYF
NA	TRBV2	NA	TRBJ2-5	TGTGCCAGCTCGGTAGAGACTTCAACGCGGGAGACCCAGTACTTC	CASSVETSTRETQYF
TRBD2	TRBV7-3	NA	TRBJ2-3	TGTGCCAGCAGCTCTAGCGGGATCGGGGGAGATACGCAGTATTTT	CASSSSGIGGDTQYF
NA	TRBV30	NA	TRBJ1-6	TGTGCCTGGAGTGCCCAAGCTAATTCACCCCTCCACTTT	CAWSAQANSPLHF
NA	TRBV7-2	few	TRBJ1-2	TGTGCCAGCAGCTCGTCCCCAGGGCTGCGGGGCTACACCTTC	CASSSSPGLRGYTF
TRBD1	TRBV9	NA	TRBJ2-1	TGTGCCAGCAGCGTGGGACAGGGAACCAATGAGCAGTTCTTC	CASSVGQGTNEQFF
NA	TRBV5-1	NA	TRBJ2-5	TGCGCCAGCAGCTTGGGGGAGTACCAAGAGACCCAGTACTTC	CASSLGEYQETQYF
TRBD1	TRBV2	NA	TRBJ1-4	TGTGCCACCAAAAAACAGGGGAACACTAATGAAAAACTGTTTTTT	CATKKQGNTNEKLFF
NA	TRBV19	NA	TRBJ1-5	TGTGCCAGTAGTGCCCCAGAGGTCAGGGGTCAGCCCCAGCATTTT	CASSAPEVRGQPQHF
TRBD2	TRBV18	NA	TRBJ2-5	TGTGCCAGCTCACGCAACTTCGGGGCTAGCGGGGAAGAGACCCAGTACTTC	CASSRNFGASGEETQYF
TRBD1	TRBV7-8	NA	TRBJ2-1	TGTGCCAGCAGGAAGAACTCGGGACAGTACAATGAGCAGTTCTTC	CASRKNSGQYNEQFF
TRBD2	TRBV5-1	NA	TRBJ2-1	TGCGCCAGCAGCGCAGTTAGCGGGATCGTGGGCAATGAGCAGTTCTTC	CASSAVSGIVGNEQFF
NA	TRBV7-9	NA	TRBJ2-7	TGTGCCAGCAGCCCCCATAGTGGTTCGAATTACGAGCAGTACTTC	CASSPHSGSNYEQYF
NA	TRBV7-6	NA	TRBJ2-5	TGTGCCAGCAGCCGCTCCCCGGGGACCCAGTACTTC	CASSRSPGTQYF
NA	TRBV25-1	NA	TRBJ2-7	TGTGCCAGCACCCCAGGGGGGCCATGGGGCCACTACGAGCAGTACTTC	CASTPGGPWGHYEQYF
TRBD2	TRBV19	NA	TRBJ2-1	TGTGCCAGTAGGACTAGCGGAGGGGTAAATGAGCAGTTCTTC	CASRTSGGVNEQFF
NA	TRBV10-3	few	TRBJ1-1	TGTGCCATCAGTGAAACAGTGTACACTGAAGCTTTCTTT	CAISETVYTEAFF